This note documents a single T cell receptor (beta chain) sequence. The sample comes from a study of Ad26.COV2.S vaccination and SARS-CoV-2 variants. Treatment noted: 15 to 20 received Ad26.COV2.S at low or high dose, single or two shots; roughly five received placebo; per-sample allocation not given. Each sample was drawn 63 days after the first injection (of vaccine or placebo). Germline V gene data show CDR1 as MNHEY and CDR2 as SVGEGT. After removal of 6 bases from V and 3 bases from J, the junction contained 8 bases not matched to a gene. The CDR3 has 15 residues. Assay used: immunoSEQ multiplex PCR; TCRdb lists only in-frame clones, some missing. Among some 340,000 clones listed, about 86% were seen once.

The receptor was derived from a person aged 18-65 years who received the Ad26.COV2.S COVID-19 vaccine or a placebo. V and J are TRBV6-2 or TRBV6-3 and TRBJ2-3, with 8 nucleotides matching TRBD1. Sample: peripheral blood, taken in a trial of Ad26.COV2.S vaccine versus placebo. CDR3 in amino acids: CASSHVGQVTDTQYF. In DNA, the CDR3 is TGTGCCAGCAGCCACGTGGGACAGGTGACAGATACGCAGTATTTT.